The 15 T cell receptor beta chains below all came from one sample that was sequenced in a study of cytomegalovirus exposure and HLA in healthy donors (dated by TCRdb to about 2017). Library method: the immunoSEQ multiplex PCR assay. The multiplex PCR relied on a mix of 60 forward primers for TCR Vbeta segments and 13 reverse primers for TCR Jbeta segments. TCRdb provides this immuneACCESS table in a form limited to in-frame rearrangements. Some clones are lacking; in checked studies, under half of them reflect an unresolved V gene, and why the rest are absent is not known. A total of roughly 80,000 clones appear in this sample, 63% of them only once. The biggest ten clones account for approximately 5.4% of the sample. The sequenced material came from PBMCs. The receptors here all came from a man between 25 and 39 years old in good health and CMV-seropositive.

The V call is TRBV19, the J call TRBJ1-2, with D perhaps matching TRBD1 (5 bases). Germline V gene lookup returns CDR1 LNHDA and CDR2 SQIVND (reference sequence). V lost 1 base, J lost 4 bases, and 16 bases lay in between. The CDR3 has 16 residues. Here the CDR3 DNA reads TGTGCCAGTAGTATAGGCGGGACCGGCGCGGTCTATGGCTACACCTTC. Residues: CASSIGGTGAVYGYTF.

This clone appeared once. The chain carries TRBV5-4 and TRBJ1-4, with D possibly being TRBD1 (5 bases). The V end was cut by 2 bases, the J end by 8 bases, with 10 bases between. This CDR3 is built from 13 residues. Germline V gene lookup returns CDR1 SGHNT and CDR2 YYREEE (reference sequence). CDR3 amino acids: CASSLGAREKLFF. The DNA of the CDR3 is TGTGCCAGCAGCTTAGGGGCACGCGAAAAACTGTTTTTT.

The chain couples TRBV7-2 to TRBJ1-1; D gene ambiguous. Per the germline V gene, CDR1 is SGHTA and CDR2 is FQGNSA. Trimming pared 5 bases from V and 5 bases from J, leaving 12 bases between. CDR3 length equals 13 residues. This CDR3 reads CASSPSVGTEAFF. In DNA, the CDR3 is TGTGCCAGCAGCCCAAGCGTTGGGACTGAAGCTTTCTTT.

The V gene is TRBV4-2, the J gene TRBJ2-3; D unclear. Trimming cost V 0 bases and J 1 base, with 8 bases left between them. The CDR3 spans 15 residues. Germline V lookup: CDR1 LGHNA, CDR2 YNFKEQ. Here the CDR3 DNA reads TGTGCCAGCAGCCAAGAGCGAAGCGGCACAGATACGCAGTATTTT. Translated: CASSQERSGTDTQYF.

The chain's CDR3 is CASSIGRGEGAQYF. DNA for the CDR3: TGTGCCAGTAGTATTGGTCGAGGGGAGGGTGCCCAGTACTTC. The chain employs TRBV19 and TRBJ2-5, with 7 bases lining up with TRBD2. The V gene's germline CDR1 is LNHDA and CDR2 SQIVND (reference sequence). The J segment lost 9 bases and the V segment lost 3 bases, leaving 10 bases of the junction unmatched. The length of the CDR3 is 14 residues.

This chain joins TRBV7-9 and TRBJ2-7, with 10 bases lining up with TRBD2. V trimming: 1 base; J trimming: 4 bases; junction bases outside the gene matches: 7. Germline CDR1 and CDR2: SEHNR and FQNEAQ (reference sequence). The CDR3 is 16 amino acids. The CDR3 loop reads CASSLGGASGRYEQYF. The CDR3, as DNA: TGTGCCAGCAGCTTAGGAGGCGCTAGCGGGAGATACGAGCAGTACTTC.

The chain couples TRBV6-1 to TRBJ2-7; weak D call: TRBD1 (7 bases). In germline, CDR1 is MNHNS, CDR2 SASEGT. Trimming cost V 7 bases and J 5 bases, with 15 bases left between them. CDR3 length: 13 residues. In nucleotides, the CDR3 is TGTGCCAGCAAATCCAGGGGGGCGGACGAGCAGTACTTC. Translating it yields CASKSRGADEQYF.

This chain joins TRBV7-6 and TRBJ2-3; 10 bases fit TRBD2. The length of the CDR3 is 16 residues. Germline V gene data show CDR1 as SGHVS and CDR2 as FNYEAQ. J gave up 0 bases and V 1 base, and 1 base lay outside the gene matches. In nucleotides, the CDR3 is TGTGCCAGCAGCTTAGGGACTAGCGGTAGCACAGATACGCAGTATTTT. It codes for CASSLGTSGSTDTQYF.

The CDR3 reads CASSTGTVFSGANVLTF. CDR3 sequence (DNA): TGTGCCAGTAGTACCGGGACAGTCTTCTCTGGGGCCAACGTCCTGACTTTC. The V and J genes are TRBV19 and TRBJ2-6; 7 nucleotides match TRBD1. The germline gives CDR1 LNHDA, CDR2 SQIVND (reference sequence). The CDR3 totals 17 residues. V shed 4 bases and J 0 bases; nucleotides not matched to a gene: 6.

The gene calls are TRBV11-2 and TRBJ1-2, with D possibly matching TRBD1 (5 bases). Germline CDR1 reads SGHAT; CDR2 reads FQNNGV. The CDR3 is made up of 13 amino acids. Trimming cost V 5 bases and J 4 bases, with 11 bases left between them. The CDR3 sequence is CASSPGHGYGYTF. Here the CDR3 DNA reads TGTGCCAGCAGCCCTGGACACGGCTATGGCTACACCTTC.

In the case of this clone: The germline gene is not matched at one end of the junction; a read error may be the cause. The rearrangement links TRBV6-4 to TRBJ2-3; TRBD2 matches 7 bases. This CDR3 comprises 11 residues. Germline V lookup: CDR1 MRHNA, CDR2 SNTAGT. The CDR3 DNA sequence: TGCGGGGGGAGGTCCACAGATACGCAGTATTTT. Its protein is CGGRSTDTQYF.

This chain joins TRBV5-1 and TRBJ2-7; TRBD2 might be the D (6 bases). Trimming removed 4 bases at V and 3 bases at J, with 17 bases between. This CDR3 region has 15 residues. CDR1 is SGHRS and CDR2 is YFSETQ in the germline V gene. DNA of the CDR3: TGCGCCAGCAGCCCCCGCGCGGGGACGGACTACGAGCAGTACTTC. Translation: CASSPRAGTDYEQYF.

The chain is built from TRBV14 and TRBJ2-3; D remains ambiguous. Germline lookup yields CDR1 SGHDN and CDR2 FVKESK. The CDR3 covers 15 residues. The V and J ends lost 1 base and 2 bases respectively, with 10 bases between them. CDR3 loop: CASSQVRRNTDTQYF. For the CDR3, the DNA is TGTGCCAGCAGCCAAGTCCGGCGGAACACAGATACGCAGTATTTT. The full variable domain, with the rest looked up from reference TRBV14 and TRBJ2-3, is EAGVTQFPSHSVIEKGQTVTLRCDPISGHDNLYWYRRVMGKEIKFLLHFVKESKQDESGMPNNRFLAERTGGTYSTLKVQPAELEDSGVYFCASSQVRRNTDTQYFGPGTRLTVL.

The genes are TRBV28 and TRBJ2-1, with D unclear. V lost 3 bases and J lost 2, with 8 bases in between. CDR1 and CDR2 from the germline V gene are MDHEN and SYDVKM. CDR3 length: 14 amino acids. CDR3 in amino acids: CASSLSGPYNEQFF. The CDR3 nucleotides read TGTGCCAGCAGTTTGTCAGGCCCCTACAATGAGCAGTTCTTC.

The chain recombines TRBV29-1 with TRBJ2-7, with 11 bases lining up with TRBD1. Trimming removed 6 bases from V and 1 base from J; junction bases left unmatched: 5. Germline V gene lookup returns CDR1 SQVTM and CDR2 ANQGSEA. There are 14 residues in the CDR3. The CDR3 DNA reads TGCAGCGTGGGACAGGGGGTCATGTCCTACGAGCAGTACTTC. Translation gives CSVGQGVMSYEQYF.